The 5 T cell receptor beta chains below were found in one sample sequenced in a study of shared clonotypes between healthy human individuals. Here immunoSEQ multiplex PCR was the method, and the copy in TCRdb shows in-frame clones only, minus some. The sample has fewer than 1.6 million clones; approximately 98.5% are singletons. The sequenced sample was naive CD4+ T cells sorted from blood. Subset described: CD45RA+ positively selected. These receptor sequences come from a man younger than 40 in good health.

This clone was detected once. V and J are TRBV15 and TRBJ2-7; D is possibly TRBD2 (5 bases). This CDR3 is built from 14 residues. Germline V gene data show CDR1 as LNHNV and CDR2 as YYDKDF (reference sequence). The V and J ends lost 0 bases and 4 bases respectively, with 10 bases between them. Written as DNA, the CDR3 is TGTGCCACCAGCAGAGAAGCGGAGCCGTACGAGCAGTACTTC. Protein product: CATSREAEPYEQYF.

A word on this clone: At the DNA level, this CDR3 is encoded by other sequences in the same sample as well. The chain has TRBV18 and TRBJ1-1, with D possibly TRBD1 on 5 matching bases. CDR3 length: 13 amino acids. Deletions cut 1 base from V and 4 bases from J, with 7 bases between. Germline-derived CDR1 and CDR2 are KGHSH and LQKENI. This chain's CDR3 is CASSPRDSTEAFF. The CDR3 nucleotides read TGTGCCAGCTCACCACGCGACAGCACTGAAGCTTTCTTT.

The V and J genes are TRBV5-6 and TRBJ1-2, with D unresolved. This CDR3 has 14 residues. Trimming removed 1 base from V and 1 base from J, with 8 bases in between. Germline-derived CDR1 and CDR2 are SGHDT and YYEEEE. The CDR3 sequence: CASSLTRNNYGYTF. CDR3 nucleotides: TGTGCCAGCAGCTTGACACGGAATAACTATGGCTACACCTTC.

This clone came up once. V and J are TRBV18 and TRBJ2-7, with D hard to call. Germline V gives CDR1 KGHSH, CDR2 LQKENI. V was pared by 2 bases and J by 0 bases, with 11 bases between. The CDR3 runs 15 residues. CDR3 nucleotide sequence: TGTGCCAGCTCACCAGAGGACGGGTTCTCCTACGAGCAGTACTTC. The encoded protein is CASSPEDGFSYEQYF.

The rearrangement uses TRBV27 and TRBJ2-1; 11 bases align to TRBD2. Germline V gives CDR1 MNHEY, CDR2 SMNVEV (reference sequence). With V trimmed by 3 bases and J by 6 bases, 4 bases remained unmatched. The CDR3 consists of 15 residues. CDR3 protein: CASSFLAGGSNEQFF. The DNA for the CDR3 is TGTGCCAGCAGTTTCCTAGCGGGAGGTAGCAATGAGCAGTTCTTC.